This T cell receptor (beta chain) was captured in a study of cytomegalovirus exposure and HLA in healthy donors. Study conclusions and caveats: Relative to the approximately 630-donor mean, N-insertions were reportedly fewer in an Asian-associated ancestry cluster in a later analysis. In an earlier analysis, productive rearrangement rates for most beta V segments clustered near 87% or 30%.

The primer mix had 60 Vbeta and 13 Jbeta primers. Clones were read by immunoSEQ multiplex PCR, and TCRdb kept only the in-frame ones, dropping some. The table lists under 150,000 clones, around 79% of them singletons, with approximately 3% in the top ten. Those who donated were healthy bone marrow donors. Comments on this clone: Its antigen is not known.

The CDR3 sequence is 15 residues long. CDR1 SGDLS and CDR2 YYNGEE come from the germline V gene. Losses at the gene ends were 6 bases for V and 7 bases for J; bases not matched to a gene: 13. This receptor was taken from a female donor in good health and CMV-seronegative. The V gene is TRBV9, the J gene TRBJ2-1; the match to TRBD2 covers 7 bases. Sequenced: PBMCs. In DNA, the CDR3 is TGTGCCAGCACCCCCTGGGGTAGCGGGTTGAATGAGCAGTTCTTC. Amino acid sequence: CASTPWGSGLNEQFF.